The 23 T cell receptor beta chains below all came from one sample that was sequenced in a study of glioma-infiltrating T cells after dendritic cell vaccination. This table comes from immunoSEQ multiplex PCR, and its TCRdb copy is limited to in-frame clones, with some not included. In the table there are fewer than 25,000 clones, approximately 79% of which are singletons. Sequenced material: blood, taken before dendritic cell vaccination. Receptors were obtained from a human donor with glioblastoma.

A remark on this clone: The identical CDR3 is also encoded by other nucleotide sequences in the sample. The genes are TRBV18 and TRBJ2-1, with 7 bases aligning to TRBD1. Germline values: CDR1 KGHSH, CDR2 LQKENI. The CDR3 is 15 amino acids. V lost 2 bases and J lost 1; bases outside the gene matches: 2. CDR3 in DNA: TGTGCCAGCTCACCAAGCAGGGGGTCCTACAATGAGCAGTTCTTC. It translates to CASSPSRGSYNEQFF.

This clone was seen a few times. The gene calls are TRBV19 and TRBJ2-1, with 12 bases that match TRBD2. Trimming removed 3 bases from V and 4 bases from J; junction bases left unmatched: 1. This CDR3 comprises 15 residues. The V gene's germline CDR1 is LNHDA and CDR2 SQIVND (reference sequence). The CDR3 is CASSIGLAGYNEQFF. As DNA, the CDR3 is TGTGCCAGTAGTATTGGACTAGCGGGATACAATGAGCAGTTCTTC. The complete variable domain, with remaining parts taken from reference TRBV19 and TRBJ2-1, reads DGGITQSPKYLFRKEGQNVTLSCEQNLNHDAMYWYRQDPGQGLRLIYYSQIVNDFQKGDIAEGYSVSREKKESFPLTVTSAQKNPTAFYLCASSIGLAGYNEQFFGPGTRLTVL.

This clone has more than one count but fewer than ten. The chain carries TRBV2 and TRBJ2-7; TRBD2 aligns across 7 bases. Per the germline V gene, CDR1 is SNHLY and CDR2 is FYNNEI. V trimming: 0 bases; J trimming: 7 bases; junction bases outside the gene matches: 12. The CDR3 spans 16 residues. The CDR3, as DNA: TGTGCCAGCAGTGAAGCGACGGTAGCGGGTTTTGGAGAGCAGTACTTC. It encodes CASSEATVAGFGEQYF. The full variable domain, rest sourced from reference TRBV2 and TRBJ2-7, is EPEVTQTPSHQVTQMGQEVILRCVPISNHLYFYWYRQILGQKVEFLVSFYNNEISEKSEIFDDQFSVERPDGSNFTLKIRSTKLEDSAMYFCASSEATVAGFGEQYFGPGTRLTVT.

This clone was found once. The V call is TRBV7-2, the J call TRBJ2-1, with 9 bases fitting TRBD2. The CDR3 runs 15 residues. With V trimmed by 5 bases and J by 9 bases, 11 bases remained unmatched. Germline V gene data show CDR1 as SGHTA and CDR2 as FQGNSA. The DNA of the CDR3 is TGTGCCAGCAGCCAAGCTGGCGGGAGGGCCTCTGAGCAGTTCTTC. Translation gives CASSQAGGRASEQFF.

This rearrangement joins TRBV5-1 to TRBJ1-1; possible D gene TRBD1, 6 bases. The CDR3 extends over 13 amino acids. Germline V gene data show CDR1 as SGHRS and CDR2 as YFSETQ. V was clipped by 1 base and J by 4 bases, with 8 bases between them. CDR3 DNA: TGCGCCAGCAGCTTGATGGACAGCACTGAAGCTTTCTTT. This encodes CASSLMDSTEAFF.

This chain uses TRBV7-2 with TRBJ2-1; D not resolved. The germline V and J ends were trimmed by 3 bases and 6 bases, with 9 bases remaining between them. Germline V gene sequence: CDR1 SGHTA, CDR2 FQGNSA. This CDR3 contains 13 residues. The CDR3 region is CASSLGTGNEQFF. CDR3 DNA: TGTGCCAGCAGCTTGGGCACTGGCAATGAGCAGTTCTTC.

The chain employs TRBV20-1 and TRBJ2-7, with D hard to call. V lost 5 bases and J lost 13, with 18 bases in between. Germline V CDR1 and CDR2: DFQATT, SNEGSKA (reference sequence). The CDR3 is 11 amino acids. This CDR3 reads CSARQTTGKYF. The CDR3 DNA reads as TGCAGTGCTCGCCAAACGACTGGAAAATACTTC.

V usage is TRBV7-8 and J usage is TRBJ1-1; tentative D call: TRBD1 (5 bases). The length of the CDR3 is 18 residues. In germline, CDR1 is SGHVS, CDR2 FQNEAQ. The ends were cut back, 5 bases at V and 0 bases at J, with 22 bases in the middle. The CDR3 protein is CASSTPQGSASMNTEAFF. CDR3 nucleotide sequence: TGTGCCAGCAGCACCCCGCAGGGATCTGCTTCCATGAACACTGAAGCTTTCTTT. The full variable domain, completed using reference TRBV7-8 and TRBJ1-1, is GAGVSQSPRYKVAKRGQDVALRCDPISGHVSLFWYQQALGQGPEFLTYFQNEAQLDKSGLPSDRFFAERPEGSVSTLKIQRTQQEDSAVYLCASSTPQGSASMNTEAFFGQGTRLTVV.

The CDR3 loop reads CSVATGGRSYNEQFF. In DNA, the CDR3 is TGCAGCGTTGCGACAGGGGGCAGGTCCTACAATGAGCAGTTCTTC. The rearrangement uses TRBV29-1 and TRBJ2-1; 10 bases are shared with TRBD1. The V segment lost 4 bases and the J segment 1 base; nucleotides outside the gene matches: 4. This CDR3 comprises 15 residues. The germline V gene encodes CDR1 SQVTM and CDR2 ANQGSEA.

This chain connects TRBV2 to TRBJ1-2; 8 nucleotides match TRBD1. V was clipped by 3 bases and J by 3 bases; unmatched bases: 6. This CDR3 is built from 15 residues. Germline CDR1 reads SNHLY; CDR2 reads FYNNEI. CDR3 region: CASSEGGRGHYGYTF. CDR3 nucleotides: TGTGCCAGCAGTGAGGGGGGCAGGGGGCACTATGGCTACACCTTC.

V gene TRBV10-3 combines with J gene TRBJ2-7; tentatively, D is TRBD2 (6 bases). The V end lost 6 bases, the J end lost 0 bases, and 18 bases lay between the germline ends. The CDR3 is made up of 16 amino acids. Germline loops: CDR1 ENHRY, CDR2 SYGVKD. CDR3 amino acids: CAIRTWTGTDSYEQYF. In DNA, the CDR3 is TGTGCCATCAGAACATGGACCGGGACTGACTCCTACGAGCAGTACTTC.

The chain combines TRBV4-1 with TRBJ2-3, with 10 nucleotides matching TRBD2. V gave up 3 bases and J gave up 2 bases; unmatched junction bases: 5. The V gene's germline CDR1 is MGHRA and CDR2 YSYEKL. The CDR3 contains 16 residues. The CDR3 DNA follows: TGCGCCAGCAGCCAGGCACTAGCGGGAATCACAGATACGCAGTATTTT. Protein sequence: CASSQALAGITDTQYF.

The rearrangement uses TRBV27 and TRBJ2-1; 10 bases map to TRBD1. Germline lookup yields CDR1 MNHEY and CDR2 SMNVEV (reference sequence). The CDR3 extends over 14 amino acids. V lost 6 bases to trimming and J lost 10 bases; unmatched junction nucleotides: 9. Written as DNA, the CDR3 is TGTGCCAGCAGAGTGGGACAGGGGAGTAGCGAGCAGTTCTTC. Protein product: CASRVGQGSSEQFF.

The chain recombines TRBV7-9 with TRBJ1-1, with a possible D match to TRBD1 (5 bases). This CDR3 comprises 14 residues. The V gene's germline CDR1 is SEHNR and CDR2 FQNEAQ (reference sequence). V lost 1 base and J lost 7, with 13 bases in between. The CDR3 region is CASSLGQGEDEAFF. The CDR3 DNA is TGTGCCAGCAGCTTAGGGCAGGGCGAGGATGAAGCTTTCTTT.

This chain links TRBV19 with TRBJ2-2; 11 nucleotides align to TRBD2. Germline lookup yields CDR1 LNHDA and CDR2 SQIVND (reference sequence). The CDR3 runs 15 residues. The junction had 2 bases not matched to a gene; V was cut back by 7 bases and J by 1 base. The chain's CDR3 is CASTLAGGNTGELFF. CDR3 nucleotide sequence: TGTGCCAGTACCCTAGCGGGAGGGAACACCGGGGAGCTGTTTTTT.

This chain joins TRBV7-2 and TRBJ2-7; TRBD2 matches 7 bases. The CDR3 spans 13 residues. Germline values: CDR1 SGHTA, CDR2 FQGNSA. Trimming cost V 3 bases and J 7 bases; bases outside gene matches: 6. The chain's CDR3 is CASSFGGVDEQYF. DNA for the CDR3: TGTGCCAGCAGCTTTGGGGGGGTAGATGAGCAGTACTTC.

V usage is TRBV5-6 and J usage is TRBJ2-5, with 12 bases identical to TRBD2. V was pared by 1 base and J by 5 bases, with 15 bases of the junction left unmatched. Germline CDR1 SGHDT, CDR2 YYEEEE. The CDR3 is made up of 19 amino acids. The CDR3 is CASSLFFLAGGPTSETQYF. The DNA for the CDR3 is TGTGCCAGCAGCTTGTTTTTCCTAGCGGGAGGGCCGACAAGCGAGACCCAGTACTTC.

The chain employs TRBV7-8 and TRBJ2-6; TRBD1 matches at 8 bases. The CDR3 covers 18 residues. The V segment lost 1 base and the J segment 2 bases; nucleotides outside the gene matches: 7. Germline CDR1 reads SGHVS; CDR2 reads FQNEAQ. The CDR3 region is CASSLGGRGRTGANVLTF. As DNA, the CDR3 is TGTGCCAGCAGCTTAGGTGGCAGGGGGCGAACTGGGGCCAACGTCCTGACTTTC.

The CDR3 spells CASSLFRQGGAFF. CDR3 DNA: TGTGCCAGCAGTCTCTTCCGGCAGGGGGGAGCTTTCTTT. J is TRBJ1-1 and V is TRBV27; 7 nucleotides align to TRBD1. Germline CDR1 MNHEY, CDR2 SMNVEV (reference sequence). V lost 5 bases, J lost 10 bases, and 10 bases stayed unmatched. The CDR3 sequence is 13 residues long.

The chain has TRBV5-8 and TRBJ2-3, with 9 bases aligning to TRBD2. Germline loops: CDR1 SGHTS, CDR2 YDEGEE. The V segment lost 4 bases and the J segment 8 bases; nucleotides outside the gene matches: 14. The CDR3 contains 16 residues. CDR3 sequence reads: CASSPRASGIGGTQYF. The CDR3 DNA is TGTGCCAGCAGCCCAAGGGCTAGCGGGATAGGAGGTACGCAGTATTTT.

The CDR3 here is CASSLDLASGRYFPNEQFF. The CDR3 coding sequence is TGTGCCAGCAGCTTAGATCTGGCTAGCGGGAGGTATTTTCCGAATGAGCAGTTCTTC. The chain carries TRBV11-2 and TRBJ2-1, with TRBD2 matching over 11 bases. V lost 0 bases to trimming and J lost 7 bases; unmatched junction nucleotides: 14. The CDR3 loop spans 19 amino acids. CDR1 and CDR2 (germline): SGHAT, FQNNGV.

The chain uses TRBV5-1 and TRBJ2-1, with D perhaps matching TRBD2 (6 bases). CDR1 and CDR2 (germline): SGHRS, YFSETQ. Between the trimmed V and J ends, which lost 0 bases and 3 bases, there was a span of 19 bases. This CDR3 has 18 amino acids. The CDR3 nucleotides read TGCGCCAGCAGCTTGGGTTCTATCCTAGCGCTCCACTACAATGAGCAGTTCTTC. Residues: CASSLGSILALHYNEQFF.

The gene calls are TRBV5-4 and TRBJ1-1; D may be TRBD1 (6 bases). Germline CDR1 reads SGHNT; CDR2 reads YYREEE (reference sequence). V lost 2 bases, J lost 5 bases, and 13 bases lay in between. There are 14 residues in the CDR3. CDR3 bases: TGTGCCAGCAGCTTCCCCGGGGGGCAAACTGAAGCTTTCTTT. The encoded protein is CASSFPGGQTEAFF.